The clone carrying this T cell receptor (beta chain) was counted between two and nine times. This sample was taken from a study of early T cells in non-severe SARS-CoV-2 infection. TCRdb processed the 5' RACE reads anew with MiXCR; each CDR3 protein has one entry. The table has fewer than 100,000 distinct CDR3 sequences, about 16% seen once; the top ten hold less than 3.5%. What was sequenced was whole blood. The clonotype comes from an adult who was a healthcare worker with PCR-confirmed SARS-CoV-2 infection or an uninfected control (not recorded which).

CDR3 sequence: CASGLNTEAFF. CDR3 nucleotides: TGTGCTAGTGGCTTGAACACTGAAGCTTTCTTT. The chain recombines TRBV12-3 or TRBV12-4 with TRBJ1-1, with D hard to call. CDR3 size: 11 residues.